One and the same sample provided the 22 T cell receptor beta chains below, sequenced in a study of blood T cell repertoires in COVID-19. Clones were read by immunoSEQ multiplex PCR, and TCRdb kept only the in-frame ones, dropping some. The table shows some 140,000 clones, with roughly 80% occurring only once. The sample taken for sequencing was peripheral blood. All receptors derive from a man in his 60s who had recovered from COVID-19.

This CDR3 reads CASTQPGGTGELFF. The DNA of the CDR3 is TGTGCCAGCACCCAGCCGGGGGGCACCGGGGAGCTGTTTTTT. The chain has TRBV7-2 and TRBJ2-2; 7 bases map to TRBD2. Trimming removed 7 bases from V and 4 bases from J; junction bases left unmatched: 6. The CDR3 is made up of 14 amino acids. Germline CDR1 and CDR2: SGHTA and FQGNSA. The full variable domain, rest sourced from reference TRBV7-2 and TRBJ2-2, is GAGVSQSPSNKVTEKGKDVELRCDPISGHTALYWYRQSLGQGLEFLIYFQGNSAPDKSGLPSDRFSAERTGGSVSTLTIQRTQQEDSAVYLCASTQPGGTGELFFGEGSRLTVL.

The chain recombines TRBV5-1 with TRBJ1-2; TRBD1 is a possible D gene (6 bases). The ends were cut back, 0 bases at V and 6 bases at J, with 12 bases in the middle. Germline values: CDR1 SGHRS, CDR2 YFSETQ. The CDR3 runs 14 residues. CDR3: CASSLARGLDGYTF. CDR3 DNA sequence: TGCGCCAGCAGCTTGGCCAGGGGATTAGATGGCTACACCTTC. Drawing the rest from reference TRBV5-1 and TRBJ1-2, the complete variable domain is KAGVTQTPRYLIKTRGQQVTLSCSPISGHRSVSWYQQTPGQGLQFLFEYFSETQRNKGNFPGRFSGRQFSNSRSEMNVSTLELGDSALYLCASSLARGLDGYTFGSGTRLTVV.

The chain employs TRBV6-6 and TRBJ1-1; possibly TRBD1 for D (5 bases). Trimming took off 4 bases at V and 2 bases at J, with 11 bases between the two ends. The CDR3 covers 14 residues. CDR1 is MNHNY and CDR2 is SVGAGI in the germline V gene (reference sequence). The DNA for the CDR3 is TGTGCCAGCAGTTGGGGCAGAGAAAACACTGAAGCTTTCTTT. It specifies CASSWGRENTEAFF.

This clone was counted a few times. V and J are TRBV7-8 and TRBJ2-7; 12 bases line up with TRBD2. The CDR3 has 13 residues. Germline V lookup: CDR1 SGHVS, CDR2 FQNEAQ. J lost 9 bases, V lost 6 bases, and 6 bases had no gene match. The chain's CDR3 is CASRSSGRVGQYF. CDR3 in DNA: TGTGCCAGCAGGTCTAGCGGGAGGGTAGGGCAGTACTTC.

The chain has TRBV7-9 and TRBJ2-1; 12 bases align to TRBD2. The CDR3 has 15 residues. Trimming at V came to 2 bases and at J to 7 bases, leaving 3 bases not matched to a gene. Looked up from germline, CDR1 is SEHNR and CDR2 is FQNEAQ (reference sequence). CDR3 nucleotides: TGTGCCAGCAGCTTAAGGACTAGCGGGGCTAATGAGCAGTTCTTC. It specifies CASSLRTSGANEQFF. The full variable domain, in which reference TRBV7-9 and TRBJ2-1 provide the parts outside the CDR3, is DTGVSQNPRHKITKRGQNVTFRCDPISEHNRLYWYRQTLGQGPEFLTYFQNEAQLEKSRLLSDRFSAERPKGSFSTLEIQRTEQGDSAMYLCASSLRTSGANEQFFGPGTRLTVL.

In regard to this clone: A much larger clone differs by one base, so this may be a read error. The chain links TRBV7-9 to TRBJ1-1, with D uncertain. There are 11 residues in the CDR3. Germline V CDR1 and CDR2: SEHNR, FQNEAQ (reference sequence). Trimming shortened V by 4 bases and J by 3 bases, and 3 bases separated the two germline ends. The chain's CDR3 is CASSSYTEAFF. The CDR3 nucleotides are TGTGCCAGCAGCTCGTACACTGAAGCTTTCTTT.

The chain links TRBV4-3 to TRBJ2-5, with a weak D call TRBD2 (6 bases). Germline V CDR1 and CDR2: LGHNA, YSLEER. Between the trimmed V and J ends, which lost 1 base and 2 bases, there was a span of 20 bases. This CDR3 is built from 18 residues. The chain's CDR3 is CASSQGLAGTGSQETQYF. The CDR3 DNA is TGCGCCAGCAGCCAAGGCCTTGCGGGGACTGGATCGCAAGAGACCCAGTACTTC.

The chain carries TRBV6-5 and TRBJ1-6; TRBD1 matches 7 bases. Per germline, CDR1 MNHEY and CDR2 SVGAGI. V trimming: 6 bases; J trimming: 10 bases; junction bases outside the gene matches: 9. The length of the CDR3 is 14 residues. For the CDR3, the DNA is TGTGCCAGCAGAAATGACAGGGCTTCCTCACCCCTCCACTTT. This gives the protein CASRNDRASSPLHF.

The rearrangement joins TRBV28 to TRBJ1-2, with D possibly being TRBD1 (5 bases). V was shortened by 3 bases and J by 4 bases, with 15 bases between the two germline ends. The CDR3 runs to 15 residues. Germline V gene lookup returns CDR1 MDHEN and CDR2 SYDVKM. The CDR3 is CASSFAGSRSYGYTF. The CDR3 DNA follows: TGTGCCAGCAGTTTCGCAGGGTCGCGTAGCTATGGCTACACCTTC.

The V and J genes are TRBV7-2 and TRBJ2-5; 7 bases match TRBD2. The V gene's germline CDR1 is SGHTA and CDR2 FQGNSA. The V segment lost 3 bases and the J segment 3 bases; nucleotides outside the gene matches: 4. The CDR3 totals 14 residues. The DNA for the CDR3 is TGTGCCAGCAGCTTTAACCGGGGGGAAGAGACCCAGTACTTC. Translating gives CASSFNRGEETQYF. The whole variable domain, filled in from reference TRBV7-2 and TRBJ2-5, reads GAGVSQSPSNKVTEKGKDVELRCDPISGHTALYWYRQSLGQGLEFLIYFQGNSAPDKSGLPSDRFSAERTGGSVSTLTIQRTQQEDSAVYLCASSFNRGEETQYFGPGTRLLVL.

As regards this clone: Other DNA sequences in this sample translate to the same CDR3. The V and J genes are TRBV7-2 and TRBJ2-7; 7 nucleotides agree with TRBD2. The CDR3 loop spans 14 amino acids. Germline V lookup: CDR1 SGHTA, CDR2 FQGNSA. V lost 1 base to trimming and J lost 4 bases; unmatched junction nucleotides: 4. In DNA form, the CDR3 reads TGTGCCAGCAGCTTAGGGCTAGCGGTATACGAGCAGTACTTC. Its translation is CASSLGLAVYEQYF.

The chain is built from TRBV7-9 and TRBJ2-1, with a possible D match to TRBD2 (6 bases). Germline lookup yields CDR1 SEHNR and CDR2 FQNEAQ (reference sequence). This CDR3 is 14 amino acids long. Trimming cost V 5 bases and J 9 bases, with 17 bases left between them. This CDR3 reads CASSGSGLGVEQFF. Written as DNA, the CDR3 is TGTGCCAGCAGCGGTAGCGGCCTCGGGGTTGAGCAGTTCTTC.

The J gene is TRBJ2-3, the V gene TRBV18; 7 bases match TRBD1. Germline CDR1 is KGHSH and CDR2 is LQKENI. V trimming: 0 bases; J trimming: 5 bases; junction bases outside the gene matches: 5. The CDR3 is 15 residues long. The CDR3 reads CASSPPGQRGDTQYF. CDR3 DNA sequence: TGTGCCAGCTCACCACCGGGACAGAGGGGAGATACGCAGTATTTT.

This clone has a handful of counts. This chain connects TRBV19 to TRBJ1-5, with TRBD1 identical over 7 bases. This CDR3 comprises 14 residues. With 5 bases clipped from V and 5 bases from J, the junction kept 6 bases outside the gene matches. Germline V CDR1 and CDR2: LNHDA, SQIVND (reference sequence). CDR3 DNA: TGTGCCAGTAGTCGGGACAGAGAAGATCAGCCCCAGCATTTT. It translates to CASSRDREDQPQHF.

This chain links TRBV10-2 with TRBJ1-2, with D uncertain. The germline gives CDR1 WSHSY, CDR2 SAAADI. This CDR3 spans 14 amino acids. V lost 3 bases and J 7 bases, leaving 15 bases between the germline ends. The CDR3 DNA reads TGCGCCAGCAGTGAAGTAGGTGGGGAGGCTGGCTACACCTTC. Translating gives CASSEVGGEAGYTF.

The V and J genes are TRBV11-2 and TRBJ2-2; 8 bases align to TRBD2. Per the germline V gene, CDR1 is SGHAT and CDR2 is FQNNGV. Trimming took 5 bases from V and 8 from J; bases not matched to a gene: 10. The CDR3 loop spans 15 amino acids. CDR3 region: CASSLRSAGGGELFF. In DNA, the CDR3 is TGTGCCAGCAGCCTTCGGAGTGCGGGAGGAGGGGAGCTGTTTTTT.

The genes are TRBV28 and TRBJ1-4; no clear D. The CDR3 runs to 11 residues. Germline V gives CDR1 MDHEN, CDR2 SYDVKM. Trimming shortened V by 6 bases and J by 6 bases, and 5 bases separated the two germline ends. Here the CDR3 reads CASRAHEKLFF. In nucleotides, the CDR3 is TGTGCCAGCAGGGCTCATGAAAAACTGTTTTTT.

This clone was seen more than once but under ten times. CDR3 DNA: TGTGCCAGCAGCTTAGGACAGGTACCATATGGCTACACCTTC. It specifies CASSLGQVPYGYTF. This chain uses TRBV7-2 with TRBJ1-2; the D gene is possibly TRBD1 (6 bases). Trimming shortened V by 1 base and J by 5 bases, and 11 bases separated the two germline ends. In germline, CDR1 is SGHTA, CDR2 FQGNSA. The CDR3 extends over 14 amino acids.

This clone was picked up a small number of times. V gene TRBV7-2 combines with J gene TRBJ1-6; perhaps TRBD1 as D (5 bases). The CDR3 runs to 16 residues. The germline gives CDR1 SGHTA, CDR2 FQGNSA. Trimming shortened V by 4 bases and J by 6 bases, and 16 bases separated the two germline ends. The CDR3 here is CASSSRTGGGNSPLHF. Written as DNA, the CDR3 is TGTGCCAGCAGCTCCCGGACTGGGGGGGGTAATTCACCCCTCCACTTT.

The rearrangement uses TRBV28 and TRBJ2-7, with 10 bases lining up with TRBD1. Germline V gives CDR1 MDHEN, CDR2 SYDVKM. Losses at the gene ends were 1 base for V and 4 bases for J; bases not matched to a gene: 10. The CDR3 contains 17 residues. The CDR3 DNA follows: TGTGCCAGCAGTTTATCGCGGGACAGGGGCCTAAGGTACGAGCAGTACTTC. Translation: CASSLSRDRGLRYEQYF. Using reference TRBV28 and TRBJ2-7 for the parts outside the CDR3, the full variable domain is DVKVTQSSRYLVKRTGEKVFLECVQDMDHENMFWYRQDPGLGLRLIYFSYDVKMKEKGDIPEGYSVSREKKERFSLILESASTNQTSMYLCASSLSRDRGLRYEQYFGPGTRLTVT.

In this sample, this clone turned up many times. The DNA of the CDR3 is TGCGCCAGCAGCCAAGAAGGGACCGGGGGGCCGTCGGTGACCCAGTACTTC. This gives the protein CASSQEGTGGPSVTQYF. The J gene is TRBJ2-5, the V gene TRBV4-1; a weak D match, TRBD2 (7 bases). The V and J ends lost 0 bases and 7 bases respectively, with 21 bases between them. Germline V gene sequence: CDR1 MGHRA, CDR2 YSYEKL. This CDR3 has 17 residues.

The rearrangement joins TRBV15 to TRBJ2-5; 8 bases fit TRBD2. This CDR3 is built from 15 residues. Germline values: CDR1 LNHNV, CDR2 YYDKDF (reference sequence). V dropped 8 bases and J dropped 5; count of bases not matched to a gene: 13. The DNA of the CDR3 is TGTGCCACCTCCCCCGTTGCGGGAGGCGGGGAGACCCAGTACTTC. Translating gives CATSPVAGGGETQYF.